One sample yielded the 16 T cell receptor beta chains listed below, sequenced in a study of blood T cell repertoires in COVID-19. The repertoire was sequenced with immunoSEQ multiplex PCR; TCRdb's copy has only in-frame clones and lacks some. The table records 150,000 to 200,000 clones, about nine tenths of them present only once. The sequencing input was PBMCs or T cells enriched from blood (not recorded which). These receptors were collected from a young woman who had recovered from COVID-19.

The gene calls are TRBV29-1 and TRBJ1-1; a possible D gene is TRBD1 (6 bases). This CDR3 is 13 amino acids long. The ends were cut back, 1 base at V and 5 bases at J, with 11 bases in the middle. CDR1 and CDR2 (germline): SQVTM, ANQGSEA. DNA of the CDR3: TGCAGCGTTGAAGGGGGGCGACGGACTGAAGCTTTCTTT. It specifies CSVEGGRRTEAFF. The variable domain in full, with the rest retrieved from reference TRBV29-1 and TRBJ1-1, is SAVISQKPSRDICQRGTSLTIQCQVDSQVTMMFWYRQQPGQSLTLIATANQGSEATYESGFVIDKFPISRPNLTFSTLTVSNMSPEDSSIYLCSVEGGRRTEAFFGQGTRLTVV.

The chain uses TRBV7-9 and TRBJ1-1, with TRBD1 matching over 11 bases. The J segment lost 7 bases and the V segment lost 5 bases, leaving 6 bases of the junction unmatched. This CDR3 is 14 amino acids long. Germline V gene sequence: CDR1 SEHNR, CDR2 FQNEAQ (reference sequence). The CDR3 DNA is TGTGCCAGCAGCGAGCGGACAGGGGGCATTGAAGCTTTCTTT. Translation: CASSERTGGIEAFF.

The rearrangement uses TRBV19 and TRBJ1-2, with a possible D match to TRBD1 (5 bases). Germline V gene lookup returns CDR1 LNHDA and CDR2 SQIVND (reference sequence). Deletions cut 0 bases from V and 7 bases from J, with 9 bases between. This CDR3 is 13 amino acids long. For the CDR3, the DNA is TGTGCCAGTAGTATAGATGGAAGGGGTGGCTACACCTTC. As protein: CASSIDGRGGYTF.

The chain combines TRBV29-1 with TRBJ1-5; D is ambiguous. The V gene's germline CDR1 is SQVTM and CDR2 ANQGSEA. V was shortened by 3 bases and J by 0 bases, with 9 bases between the two germline ends. CDR3 length equals 14 residues. CDR3 DNA sequence: TGCAGCGTTGATTTGGGCGATAGCAATCAGCCCCAGCATTTT. Its protein product is CSVDLGDSNQPQHF.

This chain joins TRBV29-1 and TRBJ1-2; TRBD1 matches 7 bases. J gave up 8 bases and V 7 bases, and 13 bases lay outside the gene matches. The CDR3 is 13 amino acids. The germline V gene has CDR1 SQVTM and CDR2 ANQGSEA. The chain's CDR3 is CSAAGQYALGYTF. The DNA of the CDR3 is TGCAGCGCTGCGGGACAGTATGCCTTGGGCTACACCTTC.

The J gene is TRBJ1-1, the V gene TRBV2, with a weak D call TRBD1 (5 bases). V was clipped by 4 bases and J by 7 bases, with 10 bases between them. The germline V gene has CDR1 SNHLY and CDR2 FYNNEI. There are 12 residues in the CDR3. The CDR3 sequence: CASSAGEDEAFF. The CDR3 DNA reads TGTGCCAGCAGTGCGGGGGAGGATGAAGCTTTCTTT.

The J gene is TRBJ2-3, the V gene TRBV11-3; TRBD2 aligns across 11 bases. V shed 0 bases, J shed 0 bases, and the junction held 11 bases outside the gene matches. This CDR3 spans 20 amino acids. CDR1 is SGHNT, CDR2 YENEEA, per germline. In DNA, the CDR3 is TGTGCCAGCAGCTTAGACCCGGCTCTAGCGGGGGGTGCTAGCACAGATACGCAGTATTTT. It codes for CASSLDPALAGGASTDTQYF.

The chain's CDR3 is CAISVLKDRVHEQYF. In DNA, the CDR3 is TGTGCCATCAGTGTATTAAAGGACAGGGTCCACGAGCAGTACTTC. J is TRBJ2-7 and V is TRBV10-3; 8 nucleotides line up with TRBD1. V shed 4 bases, J shed 5 bases, and the junction held 10 bases outside the gene matches. Germline-derived CDR1 and CDR2 are ENHRY and SYGVKD. This CDR3 has 15 amino acids.

The chain is built from TRBV7-6 and TRBJ2-7, with TRBD1 as a possible D gene (5 bases). The CDR3 loop spans 14 amino acids. V lost 0 bases and J lost 2, with 8 bases in between. Germline CDR1 reads SGHVS; CDR2 reads FNYEAQ. The DNA of the CDR3 is TGTGCCAGCAGCTTAGCTGACAGTCCCTACGAGCAGTACTTC. It yields the protein CASSLADSPYEQYF.

The chain combines TRBV28 with TRBJ1-5; 10 bases are a match to TRBD1. The CDR3 runs 14 residues. The J segment lost 13 bases and the V segment lost 5 bases, leaving 11 bases of the junction unmatched. CDR1 and CDR2 from the germline V gene are MDHEN and SYDVKM. The CDR3 reads CASSISDRGTRQHF. The CDR3 bases are TGTGCCAGCAGTATCTCGGACAGGGGGACCCGTCAGCATTTT.

This chain uses TRBV2 with TRBJ2-7; a possible D gene is TRBD2 (7 bases). Germline CDR1 is SNHLY and CDR2 is FYNNEI. The CDR3 loop spans 13 amino acids. V was clipped by 6 bases and J by 4 bases, with 13 bases between them. This CDR3 reads CASRAGGAYEQYF. The CDR3 DNA reads TGTGCCAGCAGGGCTGGGGGGGCTTACGAGCAGTACTTC.

In this sample, this clone turned up once. The chain recombines TRBV30 with TRBJ1-4, with D possibly being TRBD1 (6 bases). From germline, CDR1 is GTSNPN and CDR2 SVGIG (reference sequence). This CDR3 comprises 13 residues. V lost 2 bases and J lost 8, with 12 bases in between. CDR3 DNA: TGTGCCTGGAGTCAGGGCAGGGGAGAAAAACTGTTTTTT. This codes for CAWSQGRGEKLFF.

The V and J genes are TRBV4-3 and TRBJ1-2, with D perhaps TRBD1 (5 bases). The CDR3 length is 13 residues. The germline V gene encodes CDR1 LGHNA and CDR2 YSLEER. V gave up 0 bases and J gave up 4 bases, with 6 bases separating them. The CDR3 nucleotides read TGCGCCAGCAGCCAAGACAGGGCCTATGGCTACACCTTC. Its translation is CASSQDRAYGYTF.

V is TRBV6-5 and J is TRBJ2-1; 11 bases are shared with TRBD1. From germline, CDR1 is MNHEY and CDR2 SVGAGI. V was clipped by 4 bases and J by 4 bases; unmatched bases: 3. The length of the CDR3 is 15 residues. The CDR3 DNA follows: TGTGCCAGCAGTTCGCGGGACAGGGGGTACAATGAGCAGTTCTTC. As protein: CASSSRDRGYNEQFF.

The V call is TRBV5-1, the J call TRBJ1-1; possibly TRBD1 for D (6 bases). Germline assignment: CDR1 SGHRS and CDR2 YFSETQ. V was pared by 2 bases and J by 0 bases, with 17 bases between. There are 17 residues in the CDR3. CDR3 DNA: TGCGCCAGCAGCTTCGACAGGTTGAGCGTAATGAACACTGAAGCTTTCTTT. Amino acids: CASSFDRLSVMNTEAFF.

The chain couples TRBV5-4 to TRBJ1-1; D uncertain. This CDR3 is built from 14 residues. V lost 0 bases, J lost 6 bases, and 12 bases lay in between. Germline CDR1 reads SGHNT; CDR2 reads YYREEE (reference sequence). In nucleotides, the CDR3 is TGTGCCAGCAGCTTGGATCAGTCGTTCTCTGAAGCTTTCTTT. As protein: CASSLDQSFSEAFF.